This TCR beta chain was recorded in a study of early stage breast cancer tumors. Overall study findings and caveats: Tumors had roughly 2.4-fold higher T cell density and higher clonality than adjacent normal breast tissue.

Remarks on this clone: No antigen is known for it.

TCRdb's copy holds only in-frame clones and misses some; the assay was immunoSEQ multiplex PCR. The sample carries under 45,000 clones, approximately 72% recorded once. Input material: blood. The sequence was obtained from a person aged 45-60 years with breast cancer.

CDR3 bases: TGTGCCAGCAGCTTCCCGGGACAAGAGACCCAGTACTTC. It encodes CASSFPGQETQYF. V usage is TRBV5-4 and J usage is TRBJ2-5, with TRBD2 as a possible D gene (5 bases). This CDR3 is built from 13 residues. The V gene's germline CDR1 is SGHNT and CDR2 YYREEE (reference sequence). Trimming left V 2 bases short and J 2 bases short, with 7 bases between.